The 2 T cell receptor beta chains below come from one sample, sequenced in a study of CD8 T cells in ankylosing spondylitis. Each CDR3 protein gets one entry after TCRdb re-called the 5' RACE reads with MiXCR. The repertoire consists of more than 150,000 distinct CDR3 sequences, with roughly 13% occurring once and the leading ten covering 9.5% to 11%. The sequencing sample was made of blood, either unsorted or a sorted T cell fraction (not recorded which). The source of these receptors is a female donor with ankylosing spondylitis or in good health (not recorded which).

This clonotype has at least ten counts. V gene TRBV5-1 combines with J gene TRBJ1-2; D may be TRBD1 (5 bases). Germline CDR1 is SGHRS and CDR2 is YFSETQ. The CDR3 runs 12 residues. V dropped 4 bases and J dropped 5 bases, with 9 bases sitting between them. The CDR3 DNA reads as TGCGCCAGCAGCAAGACAGAATATGGCTACACCTTC. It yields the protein CASSKTEYGYTF.

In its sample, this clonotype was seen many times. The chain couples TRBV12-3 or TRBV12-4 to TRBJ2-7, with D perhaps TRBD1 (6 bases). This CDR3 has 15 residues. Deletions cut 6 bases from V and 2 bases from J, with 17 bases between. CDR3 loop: CASRDPPGGTYEQYF. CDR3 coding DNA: TGTGCCAGCAGAGACCCCCCTGGGGGCACCTACGAGCAGTACTTC.